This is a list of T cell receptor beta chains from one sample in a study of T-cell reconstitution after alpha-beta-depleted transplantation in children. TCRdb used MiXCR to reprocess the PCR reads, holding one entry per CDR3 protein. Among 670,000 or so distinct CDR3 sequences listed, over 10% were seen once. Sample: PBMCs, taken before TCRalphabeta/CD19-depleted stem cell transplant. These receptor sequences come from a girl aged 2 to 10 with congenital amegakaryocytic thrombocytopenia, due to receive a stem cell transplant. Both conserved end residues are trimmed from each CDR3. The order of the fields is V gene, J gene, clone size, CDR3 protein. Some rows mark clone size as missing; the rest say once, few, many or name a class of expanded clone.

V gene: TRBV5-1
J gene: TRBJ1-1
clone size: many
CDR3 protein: ASSLVGSGNTEAF

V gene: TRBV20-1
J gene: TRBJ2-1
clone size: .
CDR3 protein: SAGPPGSSYNEQF

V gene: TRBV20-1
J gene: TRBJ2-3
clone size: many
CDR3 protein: SARIRGEWRTVTDTQY

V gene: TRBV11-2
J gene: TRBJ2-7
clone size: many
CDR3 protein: ASSLIHGQDYEQY

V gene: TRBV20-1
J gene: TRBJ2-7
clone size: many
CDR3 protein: SADRDRSYEQY

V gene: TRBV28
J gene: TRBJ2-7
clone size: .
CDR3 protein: ASAPPGYEQY

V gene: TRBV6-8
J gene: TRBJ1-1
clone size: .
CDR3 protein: ASSYRVLNTEAF

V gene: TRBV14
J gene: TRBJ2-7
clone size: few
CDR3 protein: ASSQEVPGSYEQY

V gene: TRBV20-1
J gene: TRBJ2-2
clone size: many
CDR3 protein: SARDAGELF

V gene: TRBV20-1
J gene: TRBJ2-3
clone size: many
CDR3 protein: SASVEAGADTQY